This TCR beta chain was identified in a study of molecular identifiers for immune sequencing clone quantification. This clonotype was seen just once. Its specificity is not known. The germline gene is not matched at one end of the junction; a read error may be the cause. Making the bulk TCR libraries relied on previously described methods and listed TCR primers. TCRdb reprocessed the PCR reads with MiXCR, giving one entry per CDR3 protein. The sample lists more than 550,000 distinct CDR3 sequences; about 25% were seen once. Study-level points and caveats: Clones above 20 RNA copies contained over 98% of effector molecules and under 1% of naive molecules. The study reportedly detected spiked Jurkat TCR RNA from one cell among some 940,000 naive cells.

The CDR3 extends over 12 amino acids. The germline CDR1 and CDR2 sequences are MNHEY and SVGAGI. The chain employs TRBV6-5 and TRBJ2-7; tentative D call: TRBD1 (5 bases). This receptor was obtained from a human donor in good health. Some libraries in this study had Jurkat cell RNA spiked in. Sequenced: naive CD8+ T cells from blood, with Jurkat cell RNA spiked in. The subset denotes: FACS-sorted CD8+CD4-CCR7+CD45RA+ naive T cells. The chain's CDR3 is CASSYAGLAPSF. CDR3 sequence (DNA): TGTGCCAGCAGTTACGCAGGGCTGGCGCCGTCCTTC.